These 10 T cell receptor beta chains were all obtained from the same sample, sequenced in a study of technical replicates of blood from a few donors. The data were produced by immunoSEQ multiplex PCR, yet TCRdb's version contains in-frame clones alone and is incomplete. The sample consists of 70,000 or so clones, nearly 99% of them appearing once. Sample: T cells isolated from PBMCs. These receptors were taken from a human donor in good health.

The rearrangement uses TRBV7-2 and TRBJ2-7; the match to TRBD1 covers 7 bases. V was pared by 5 bases and J by 2 bases, with 6 bases of the junction left unmatched. CDR1 SGHTA and CDR2 FQGNSA come from the germline V gene. The CDR3 consists of 14 residues. CDR3: CASSLRQGPYEQYF. The CDR3 coding sequence is TGTGCCAGCAGCCTGAGACAGGGACCCTACGAGCAGTACTTC.

The J gene is TRBJ2-7, the V gene TRBV6-5; TRBD2 agrees at 7 bases. The length of the CDR3 is 14 residues. In germline, CDR1 is MNHEY, CDR2 SVGAGI. Unmatched junction bases numbered 4, after V lost 4 bases and J lost 1 base. For the CDR3, the DNA is TGTGCCAGCAGTTTGGGGGGAGGGTCCTACGAGCAGTACTTC. This codes for CASSLGGGSYEQYF.

The chain carries TRBV29-1 and TRBJ1-2; D perhaps matches TRBD1 (5 bases). V was clipped by 0 bases and J by 1 base, with 18 bases between them. Germline V gene data show CDR1 as SQVTM and CDR2 as ANQGSEA. This CDR3 spans 17 amino acids. This chain's CDR3 is CSVEDLVSGALNYGYTF. For the CDR3, the DNA is TGCAGCGTTGAAGATCTAGTCAGTGGGGCCCTTAACTATGGCTACACCTTC.

The V call is TRBV29-1, the J call TRBJ2-1; D might be TRBD1 (6 bases). Per germline, CDR1 SQVTM and CDR2 ANQGSEA. Trimming removed 5 bases from V and 6 bases from J, with 20 bases in between. There are 15 residues in the CDR3. CDR3 amino acids: CSVNYLGQFSNEQFF. The CDR3, as DNA: TGCAGCGTTAATTATCTAGGACAGTTTAGCAATGAGCAGTTCTTC.

The CDR3 sequence is CASSTSWTGNYGYTF. The CDR3 nucleotides are TGTGCCAGTAGTACTTCCTGGACAGGGAACTATGGCTACACCTTC. The chain has TRBV19 and TRBJ1-2; 8 bases map to TRBD1. Trimming removed 4 bases from V and 2 bases from J; junction bases left unmatched: 6. This CDR3 is 15 amino acids long. Per the germline V gene, CDR1 is LNHDA and CDR2 is SQIVND (reference sequence).

V usage is TRBV19 and J usage is TRBJ2-1, with 12 positions matching TRBD2. This CDR3 has 15 residues. Trimming cost V 4 bases and J 9 bases; bases outside gene matches: 7. Germline V CDR1 and CDR2: LNHDA, SQIVND (reference sequence). The DNA of the CDR3 is TGTGCCAGTAGTACCCGACTAGCGGGAGTCCCTGAGCAGTTCTTC. Residues: CASSTRLAGVPEQFF.

This chain connects TRBV5-4 to TRBJ2-7; 8 nucleotides match TRBD2. The CDR3 runs 16 residues. Germline CDR1 reads SGHNT; CDR2 reads YYREEE (reference sequence). V lost 0 bases and J lost 4; bases outside the gene matches: 9. This CDR3 is CASSLAHGSGVYEQYF. The CDR3 DNA reads TGTGCCAGCAGCTTGGCGCACGGTAGCGGGGTTTACGAGCAGTACTTC. The whole variable domain, remainder taken from reference TRBV5-4 and TRBJ2-7, is ETGVTQSPTHLIKTRGQQVTLRCSSQSGHNTVSWYQQALGQGPQFIFQYYREEENGRGNFPPRFSGLQFPNYSSELNVNALELDDSALYLCASSLAHGSGVYEQYFGPGTRLTVT.

The chain employs TRBV11-2 and TRBJ1-1; possible D gene TRBD1, 6 bases. The CDR3 length is 12 residues. V lost 5 bases and J 7 bases, leaving 11 bases between the germline ends. Germline CDR1 is SGHAT and CDR2 is FQNNGV. The DNA for the CDR3 is TGTGCCAGCAGCAAACGGGGACATGAAGCTTTCTTT. Its translation: CASSKRGHEAFF.

J is TRBJ1-2 and V is TRBV4-2, with no clear D. CDR3 length equals 15 residues. The germline V gene encodes CDR1 LGHNA and CDR2 YNFKEQ. V was shortened by 1 base and J by 2 bases, with 11 bases between the two germline ends. The CDR3 loop reads CASSQVENMNYGYTF. CDR3 sequence (DNA): TGTGCCAGCAGCCAAGTTGAGAATATGAACTATGGCTACACCTTC.

This chain connects TRBV7-2 to TRBJ2-7, with 10 bases lining up with TRBD2. There are 16 residues in the CDR3. The germline gives CDR1 SGHTA, CDR2 FQGNSA. The V gene end was trimmed by 4 bases and the J gene end by 2 bases; junction bases not matched to a gene: 8. CDR3 coding DNA: TGTGCCAGCAGCTCTCCTACTAGCGGGGCAACCTACGAGCAGTACTTC. Residues: CASSSPTSGATYEQYF.